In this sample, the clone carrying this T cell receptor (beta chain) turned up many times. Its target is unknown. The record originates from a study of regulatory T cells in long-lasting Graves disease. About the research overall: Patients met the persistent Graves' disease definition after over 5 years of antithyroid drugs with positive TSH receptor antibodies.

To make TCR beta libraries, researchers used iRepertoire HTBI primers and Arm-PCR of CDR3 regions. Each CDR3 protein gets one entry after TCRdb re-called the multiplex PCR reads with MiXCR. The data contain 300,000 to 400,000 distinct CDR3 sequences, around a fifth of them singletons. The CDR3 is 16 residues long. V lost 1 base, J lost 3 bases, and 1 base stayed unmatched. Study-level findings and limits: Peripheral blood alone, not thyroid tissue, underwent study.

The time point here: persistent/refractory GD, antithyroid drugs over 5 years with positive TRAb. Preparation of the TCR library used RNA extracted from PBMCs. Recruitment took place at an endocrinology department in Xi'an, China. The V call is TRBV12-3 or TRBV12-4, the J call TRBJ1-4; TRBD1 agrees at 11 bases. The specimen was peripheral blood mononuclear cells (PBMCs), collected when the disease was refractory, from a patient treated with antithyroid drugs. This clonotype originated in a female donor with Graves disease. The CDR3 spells CASSLGTGGSNEKLFF. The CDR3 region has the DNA TGTGCCAGCAGTTTAGGGACAGGGGGCTCTAATGAAAAACTGTTTTTT.